This is a list of T cell receptor beta chains from one sample in a study of T cell responses to AZD1222 COVID-19 vaccine. Sequencing used immunoSEQ multiplex PCR; TCRdb keeps in-frame clones, though not all of them. The sample lists 60,000 or so clones; about 79% were seen once. The sample in question was peripheral blood, obtained on day 0 of AZD1222 vaccination. Receptors originate from an adult in good health. Both conserved end residues are part of each CDR3. The order of the fields is J gene, D gene, V gene, clone size, CDR3 protein, CDR3 DNA. A D gene is named only where the DNA matches it firmly. Part of the rows lack a size; the others show once, few, many or a class for expanded clones.

J gene: TRBJ2-6
D gene: -
V gene: TRBV9
clone size: -
CDR3 protein: CASSVISGANVLTF
CDR3 DNA: TGTGCCAGCAGCGTGATCTCTGGGGCCAACGTCCTGACTTTC

J gene: TRBJ2-3
D gene: -
V gene: TRBV5-1
clone size: -
CDR3 protein: CASSFGLLSTDTQYF
CDR3 DNA: TGCGCCAGCAGCTTCGGCCTTCTTAGCACAGATACGCAGTATTTT

J gene: TRBJ1-2
D gene: -
V gene: TRBV5-1
clone size: -
CDR3 protein: CASSLGTANNGYTF
CDR3 DNA: TGCGCCAGCAGCTTGGGGACTGCAAATAATGGCTACACCTTC

J gene: TRBJ1-4
D gene: TRBD1
V gene: TRBV2
clone size: -
CDR3 protein: CASSSYRGNEKLFF
CDR3 DNA: TGTGCCAGCAGCTCCTACAGGGGTAATGAAAAACTGTTTTTT

J gene: TRBJ1-5
D gene: -
V gene: TRBV19
clone size: -
CDR3 protein: CASAGFLFQPQHF
CDR3 DNA: TGTGCCAGTGCGGGGTTTCTGTTTCAGCCCCAGCATTTT

J gene: TRBJ2-2
D gene: -
V gene: TRBV12-3/TRBV12-4
clone size: -
CDR3 protein: CASSFVSGELFF
CDR3 DNA: TGTGCCAGCAGTTTCGTGAGCGGGGAGCTGTTTTTT

J gene: TRBJ2-3
D gene: -
V gene: TRBV12-3/TRBV12-4
clone size: large
CDR3 protein: CASSLVESDTQYF
CDR3 DNA: TGTGCCAGCAGTTTGGTAGAATCAGATACGCAGTATTTT

J gene: TRBJ1-2
D gene: -
V gene: TRBV19
clone size: few
CDR3 protein: CASQADGASNYGYTF
CDR3 DNA: TGTGCCAGTCAAGCCGACGGGGCTTCTAACTATGGCTACACCTTC

J gene: TRBJ2-3
D gene: TRBD2
V gene: TRBV9
clone size: -
CDR3 protein: CASASSGTSTDTQYF
CDR3 DNA: TGTGCCAGCGCTAGTAGCGGGACAAGCACAGATACGCAGTATTTT

J gene: TRBJ1-2
D gene: -
V gene: TRBV10-3
clone size: -
CDR3 protein: CAISLGEGLNGYTF
CDR3 DNA: TGTGCCATCAGTTTGGGGGAAGGGCTAAATGGCTACACCTTC

J gene: TRBJ2-1
D gene: -
V gene: TRBV6-2/TRBV6-3
clone size: -
CDR3 protein: CASSQGLRRAYNEQFF
CDR3 DNA: TGTGCCAGCAGCCAAGGCCTCCGTCGCGCCTACAATGAGCAGTTCTTC

J gene: TRBJ1-6
D gene: -
V gene: TRBV6-5
clone size: -
CDR3 protein: CASSRADSPLHF
CDR3 DNA: TGTGCCAGCAGTCGCGCGGATTCACCCCTCCACTTT

J gene: TRBJ2-7
D gene: TRBD2
V gene: TRBV5-5
clone size: -
CDR3 protein: CASSLGGGLPYEQYF
CDR3 DNA: TGTGCCAGCAGCTTGGGGGGGGGACTACCCTACGAGCAGTACTTC

J gene: TRBJ2-5
D gene: -
V gene: TRBV12-3/TRBV12-4
clone size: -
CDR3 protein: CASRTGIVETQYF
CDR3 DNA: TGTGCCAGCCGTACAGGGATTGTAGAGACCCAGTACTTC

J gene: TRBJ1-2
D gene: TRBD1
V gene: TRBV28
clone size: -
CDR3 protein: CASSLGDRRRSYTYGYTF
CDR3 DNA: TGTGCCAGCAGTTTAGGGGACAGGAGGCGTTCTTACACCTATGGCTACACCTTC

J gene: TRBJ2-3
D gene: -
V gene: TRBV25-1
clone size: -
CDR3 protein: CASSVPSSAASTDTQYF
CDR3 DNA: TGTGCCAGCAGTGTACCCTCTAGCGCCGCTAGCACAGATACGCAGTATTTT

J gene: TRBJ2-5
D gene: TRBD2
V gene: TRBV7-6
clone size: -
CDR3 protein: CASRRSSGRTQYF
CDR3 DNA: TGTGCCAGCAGAAGATCTAGCGGTCGGACCCAGTACTTC

J gene: TRBJ1-5
D gene: -
V gene: TRBV28
clone size: -
CDR3 protein: CASIPLGNRDTKPQHF
CDR3 DNA: TGTGCCAGCATTCCTTTGGGGAACAGGGATACGAAGCCCCAGCATTTT

J gene: TRBJ2-3
D gene: -
V gene: TRBV7-2
clone size: -
CDR3 protein: CASSSQAAPPYF
CDR3 DNA: TGTGCCAGCAGCTCACAGGCCGCGCCGCCGTATTTT

J gene: TRBJ1-2
D gene: TRBD1
V gene: TRBV5-4
clone size: few
CDR3 protein: CASSPRQGHYGYTF
CDR3 DNA: TGTGCCAGCAGCCCTAGACAGGGACACTATGGCTACACCTTC

J gene: TRBJ2-7
D gene: -
V gene: TRBV28
clone size: -
CDR3 protein: CASRSSAVDEQYF
CDR3 DNA: TGTGCCAGCAGATCTAGTGCGGTCGACGAGCAGTACTTC

J gene: TRBJ2-7
D gene: -
V gene: TRBV28
clone size: -
CDR3 protein: CASSSMMREQYF
CDR3 DNA: TGTGCCAGCAGTTCCATGATGAGGGAGCAGTACTTC

J gene: TRBJ2-3
D gene: -
V gene: TRBV7-9
clone size: -
CDR3 protein: CASSFGTGDTQYF
CDR3 DNA: TGTGCCAGCAGCTTTGGGACTGGAGATACGCAGTATTTT

J gene: TRBJ1-1
D gene: -
V gene: TRBV11-3
clone size: many
CDR3 protein: CASSLEGDRTEAFF
CDR3 DNA: TGTGCCAGCAGCTTAGAGGGGGATCGCACTGAAGCTTTCTTT

J gene: TRBJ2-7
D gene: TRBD2
V gene: TRBV6-2/TRBV6-3
clone size: -
CDR3 protein: CASSSRRLAGSYEQYF
CDR3 DNA: TGTGCCAGCAGTTCCCGGCGACTAGCGGGTTCCTACGAGCAGTACTTC

J gene: TRBJ1-2
D gene: -
V gene: TRBV6-2/TRBV6-3
clone size: -
CDR3 protein: CASSTSPDRIYGYTF
CDR3 DNA: -

J gene: TRBJ1-5
D gene: -
V gene: TRBV28
clone size: -
CDR3 protein: CASSYNEGQPQHF
CDR3 DNA: TGTGCCAGCAGTTATAATGAGGGACAGCCCCAGCATTTT

J gene: TRBJ2-1
D gene: -
V gene: TRBV18
clone size: -
CDR3 protein: CASSPPSIGEQFF
CDR3 DNA: TGTGCCAGCTCACCCCCGTCGATCGGTGAGCAGTTCTTC

J gene: TRBJ1-1
D gene: TRBD1
V gene: TRBV7-2
clone size: -
CDR3 protein: CASSLQTGNRAFF
CDR3 DNA: TGTGCCAGCAGCTTACAGACAGGGAATAGAGCTTTCTTT

J gene: TRBJ2-1
D gene: TRBD2
V gene: TRBV5-1
clone size: once
CDR3 protein: CASSSPAGTANEQFF
CDR3 DNA: TGCGCCAGCAGCTCCCCAGCGGGAACGGCCAATGAGCAGTTCTTC

J gene: TRBJ1-5
D gene: -
V gene: TRBV29-1
clone size: -
CDR3 protein: CSVRGQIDQPQHF
CDR3 DNA: TGCAGCGTTCGTGGACAAATCGATCAGCCCCAGCATTTT